A selection of T cell receptor beta chains follows, all from one sample in a study of PD-1 blockade in classical Hodgkin lymphoma. Sequenced by immunoSEQ multiplex PCR; TCRdb stores in-frame clones only, minus some. This repertoire shows approximately 25,000 clones, 80% to 85% found once; its top ten account for about 18%. The source material was peripheral blood mononuclear cells (PBMCs), sampled before the second cycle of nivolumab. The receptors were gathered from a human donor with classical Hodgkin lymphoma. Both conserved end residues are part of each CDR3. D genes are given only for firm matches. Clone size appears in some rows only: once, few, many, or a class for an expanded clone.

once	TRBJ2-5	.	TRBV27	CASSFGRQETQYF	TGTGCCAGCAGTTTCGGTAGGCAAGAGACCCAGTACTTC
few	TRBJ2-5	.	TRBV5-1	CASSLQGTNQETQYF	TGCGCCAGCAGCTTACAGGGAACGAACCAAGAGACCCAGTACTTC
.	TRBJ2-7	TRBD1	TRBV15	CATSRERTGQGYEQYF	TGTGCCACCAGCAGAGAACGAACAGGACAGGGATACGAGCAGTACTTC
few	TRBJ1-5	TRBD1	TRBV28	CASSPPFGQGGQPQHF	TGTGCCAGCAGCCCACCTTTCGGGCAGGGGGGTCAGCCCCAGCATTTT
.	TRBJ2-5	TRBD2	TRBV6-5	CASSQGLAGGQTQYF	TGTGCCAGCAGTCAAGGACTAGCGGGAGGACAGACCCAGTACTTC
.	TRBJ1-2	TRBD1	TRBV30	CAWSPGQGYGYTF	TGTGCCTGGAGCCCCGGACAGGGGTATGGCTACACCTTC
.	TRBJ1-2	TRBD1	TRBV6-1	CASMLGQANTF	TGTGCCAGCATGCTGGGACAGGCGAACACCTTC
.	TRBJ2-4	.	TRBV29-1	CSIVNGFKGKNIQYF	TGCAGCATCGTAAATGGCTTCAAGGGGAAAAACATTCAGTACTTC
.	TRBJ2-2	.	TRBV7-2	CASSLEGVSWEKLFF	TGTGCCAGCAGCTTAGAGGGCGTCAGCTGGGAAAAGCTGTTTTTT
few	TRBJ1-4	.	TRBV6-5	CASSYFGGANEKLFF	TGTGCCAGCAGTTACTTCGGCGGGGCTAATGAAAAACTGTTTTTT
once	TRBJ2-7	.	TRBV5-1	CASSIRGDLYEQYF	TGCGCCAGCAGCATCAGGGGAGACCTCTACGAGCAGTACTTC
.	TRBJ1-1	.	TRBV9	CASSAHGNTEAFF	TGTGCCAGCAGTGCCCACGGTAACACTGAAGCTTTCTTT
.	TRBJ1-1	TRBD1	TRBV14	CASSQAQGGGTEAFF	TGTGCCAGCAGCCAAGCCCAGGGGGGAGGCACTGAAGCTTTCTTT
.	TRBJ1-1	.	TRBV28	CASSLPSLLAFF	TGTGCCAGCAGTCTCCCCTCCCTTTTAGCTTTCTTT
.	TRBJ2-7	.	TRBV10-1	CASSVGGGENEQYF	TGCGCCAGCAGTGTCGGGGGCGGCGAGAACGAGCAGTACTTC
.	TRBJ1-1	.	TRBV9	CASSVGGNGGTEAFF	TGTGCCAGCAGCGTAGGCGGGAATGGAGGCACTGAAGCTTTCTTT
few	TRBJ2-3	.	TRBV27	CASRSLASGDTQYF	TGTGCCAGCAGATCCCTAGCGTCCGGAGATACGCAGTATTTT